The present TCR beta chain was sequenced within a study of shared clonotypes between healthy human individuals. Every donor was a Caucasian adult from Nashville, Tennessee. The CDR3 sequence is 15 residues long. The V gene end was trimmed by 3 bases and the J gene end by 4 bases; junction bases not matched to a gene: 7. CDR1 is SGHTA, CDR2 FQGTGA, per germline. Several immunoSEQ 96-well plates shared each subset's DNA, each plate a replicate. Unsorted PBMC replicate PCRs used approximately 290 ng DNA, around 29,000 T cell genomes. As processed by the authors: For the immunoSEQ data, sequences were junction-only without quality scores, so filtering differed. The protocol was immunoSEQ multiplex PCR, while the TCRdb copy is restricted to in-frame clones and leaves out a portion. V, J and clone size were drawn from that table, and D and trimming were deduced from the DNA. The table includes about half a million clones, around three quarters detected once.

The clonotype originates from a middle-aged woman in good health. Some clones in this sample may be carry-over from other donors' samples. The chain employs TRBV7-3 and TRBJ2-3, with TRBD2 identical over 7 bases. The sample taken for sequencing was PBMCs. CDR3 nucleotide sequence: TGTGCCAGCAGCTTTTGGGGGGGTTCTCCAGATACGCAGTATTTT. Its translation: CASSFWGGSPDTQYF.